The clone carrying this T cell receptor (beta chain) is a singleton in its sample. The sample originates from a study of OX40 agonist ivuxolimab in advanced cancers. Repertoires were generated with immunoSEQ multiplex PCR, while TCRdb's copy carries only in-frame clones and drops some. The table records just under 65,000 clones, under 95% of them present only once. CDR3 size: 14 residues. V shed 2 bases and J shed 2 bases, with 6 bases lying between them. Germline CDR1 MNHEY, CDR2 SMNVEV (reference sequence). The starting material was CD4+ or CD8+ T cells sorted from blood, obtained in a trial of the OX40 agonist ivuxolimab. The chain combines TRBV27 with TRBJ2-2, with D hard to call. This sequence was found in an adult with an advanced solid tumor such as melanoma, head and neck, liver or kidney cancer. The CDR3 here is CASSLRVNTGELFF. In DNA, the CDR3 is TGTGCCAGCAGTTTAAGAGTAAACACCGGGGAGCTGTTTTTT.